This T cell receptor beta chain emerged from a study of cytomegalovirus exposure and HLA in healthy donors. Regarding the study as a whole: Cytomegalovirus association was listed for 164 TCR beta chains. V- and J-gene trimming of TCR beta was linked (in a later analysis) to a missense DCLRE1C variant. Across all donors, roughly uniform sequencing depth was an assumption of the presence/absence analyses.

Nominally healthy donors provided the samples, though records likely missed some immune exposures. Primers included in the PCR were 60 Vbeta and 13 Jbeta primers. The data were produced by immunoSEQ multiplex PCR, yet TCRdb's version contains in-frame clones alone and is incomplete. The sample has about 120,000 clones; roughly 80% are singletons. In regard to this clone: Its antigen is still unknown.

Sequenced material: PBMCs. The TCR comes from a man under 40 in good health and CMV-seronegative.

The CDR3 sequence: CASSPGQGVNTEAFF. The CDR3 bases are TGCGCCAGCAGCCCGGGACAGGGGGTGAACACTGAAGCTTTCTTT. This chain connects TRBV5-1 to TRBJ1-1; TRBD1 matches 11 bases. V shed 4 bases, J shed 0 bases, and the junction held 2 bases outside the gene matches. The CDR3 length is 15 residues. CDR1 SGHRS and CDR2 YFSETQ come from the germline V gene. The variable domain in full, completed from reference TRBV5-1 and TRBJ1-1, reads KAGVTQTPRYLIKTRGQQVTLSCSPISGHRSVSWYQQTPGQGLQFLFEYFSETQRNKGNFPGRFSGRQFSNSRSEMNVSTLELGDSALYLCASSPGQGVNTEAFFGQGTRLTVV.